This TCR beta chain was found in a study of blood T cell repertoires in COVID-19. Study-level background: Sites across the United States, Italy and Spain contributed samples from acute and convalescent COVID-19. Nucleic acid was either cDNA or gDNA, and it came from T cells, B-cell-depleted T cells, or PBMCs.

In the original analysis: Reference gene primer amplification gave estimated nucleated cell counts. This table comes from immunoSEQ multiplex PCR, and its TCRdb copy is limited to in-frame clones, with some not included. V and J calls plus clone size are reproduced from that table; the DNA served to infer D and trimming. Of 250,000 to 300,000 clones in the sample, 75% to 90% were seen once. The CDR3 runs to 15 residues. Germline values: CDR1 DFQATT, CDR2 SNEGSKA (reference sequence). Trimming pared 3 bases from V and 0 bases from J, leaving 12 bases between. This TCR derives from a man aged 50 to 59 with acute or convalescent COVID-19. The sequenced material came from peripheral blood. V gene TRBV20-1 combines with J gene TRBJ2-4; maybe TRBD1 (5 bases). CDR3 protein: CSASQAGLAKNIQYF. In DNA, the CDR3 is TGCAGTGCTAGTCAGGCAGGGCTAGCCAAAAACATTCAGTACTTC.